The rows below give T cell receptor beta chains drawn from one sample of a study of blood T cell repertoires in COVID-19. The assay was immunoSEQ multiplex PCR, and TCRdb's table has in-frame clones only and misses some. The repertoire holds 150,000 to 250,000 clones, with roughly 87% as singletons. The sample consisted of PBMCs or T cells enriched from blood (not recorded which). Receptors were obtained from a woman aged 25 to 39 who had recovered from COVID-19. CDR3s include the opening cysteine and the closing phenylalanine or tryptophan. D genes are given only for firm matches. A row's size may be missing; if present it is once, few, many or a size class.

NA,TRBV15,NA,TRBJ1-2,CATSRDKGQGLTYGYTF,TGTGCCACCAGCAGAGATAAGGGTCAGGGGCTGACGTATGGCTACACCTTC
NA,TRBV6-5,TRBD2,TRBJ2-1,CASKLAGGSEQFF,TGTGCCAGCAAACTAGCGGGAGGAAGTGAGCAGTTCTTC
NA,TRBV7-2,NA,TRBJ2-4,CASSLALGIQYF,TGTGCCAGCAGCTTAGCACTCGGCATTCAGTACTTC
NA,TRBV6-1,NA,TRBJ1-4,CASSEARGGNEKLFF,TGTGCCAGCAGTGAAGCAAGGGGGGGAAATGAAAAACTGTTTTTT
NA,TRBV7-9,TRBD2,TRBJ2-3,CASSRTASGRYTQYF,TGTGCCAGCAGCCGTACTGCTAGCGGGAGGTATACGCAGTATTTT
NA,TRBV9,TRBD1,TRBJ1-3,CASSTPRTGWEEGNTIYF,TGTGCCAGCAGTACCCCTAGGACAGGGTGGGAAGAGGGCAACACCATATATTTT
NA,TRBV7-9,TRBD1,TRBJ1-3,CASSSQGVSGNTIYF,TGTGCCAGCAGCTCACAGGGGGTTTCTGGAAACACCATATATTTT
NA,TRBV7-2,NA,TRBJ2-7,CASSLREAYEQYF,TGTGCCAGCAGCTTGAGGGAGGCCTACGAGCAGTACTTC
NA,TRBV7-9,TRBD1,TRBJ2-7,CASSFQGAGEQYF,TGTGCCAGCAGCTTCCAGGGGGCGGGGGAGCAGTACTTC
NA,TRBV15,TRBD1,TRBJ1-2,CATSRDTTGGGYTF,TGTGCCACCAGCAGAGATACGACAGGGGGTGGCTACACCTTC
few,TRBV7-3,NA,TRBJ2-6,CASSLNAVSGANVLTF,TGTGCCAGCAGCTTAAACGCGGTCTCTGGGGCCAACGTCCTGACTTTC
NA,TRBV13,NA,TRBJ2-1,CASSRSSFGEQFF,TGTGCCAGCAGCCGATCTAGCTTCGGCGAGCAGTTCTTC
NA,TRBV5-1,TRBD1,TRBJ2-7,CASSTTGTHEQYF,TGCGCCAGCAGCACGACAGGGACCCACGAGCAGTACTTC
NA,TRBV2,NA,TRBJ1-3,CASIRQENTIYF,TGTGCCAGCATCCGACAGGAAAACACCATATATTTT
NA,TRBV20-1,NA,TRBJ2-7,CSASVRAYEQYF,TGCAGTGCTAGTGTCAGGGCGTACGAGCAGTACTTC
NA,TRBV18,TRBD1,TRBJ2-7,CASNRRDRGGEQYF,TGTGCCAGCAATCGACGGGACAGGGGTGGCGAGCAGTACTTC
NA,TRBV11-2,TRBD1,TRBJ1-5,CASSPSGVTGGNQPQHF,TGTGCCAGCAGCCCGTCGGGCGTGACAGGGGGAAATCAGCCCCAGCATTTT
NA,TRBV11-3,NA,TRBJ2-5,CASSPAGQQETQYF,TGTGCCAGCAGCCCAGCGGGTCAACAAGAGACCCAGTACTTC
NA,TRBV4-2,NA,TRBJ1-1,CASSQEHLQGRPEAFF,TGTGCCAGCAGCCAAGAACATTTACAGGGCCGACCTGAAGCTTTCTTT
NA,TRBV5-1,NA,TRBJ2-7,CASSLKQGTYEQYF,TGCGCCAGCAGCTTGAAGCAGGGCACCTACGAGCAGTACTTC
NA,TRBV5-1,TRBD1,TRBJ2-7,CASSLSPGTGIYEQYF,TGCGCCAGCAGCTTATCACCCGGGACAGGAATATACGAGCAGTACTTC
NA,TRBV9,TRBD1,TRBJ1-2,CASSVEGAGGYTF,TGTGCCAGCAGCGTAGAGGGGGCAGGGGGCTACACCTTC
NA,TRBV2,NA,TRBJ1-2,CASSPWGDNYGYTF,TGTGCCAGCAGCCCCTGGGGGGATAACTATGGCTACACCTTC
NA,TRBV7-6,TRBD1,TRBJ2-5,CASSRTGGSETQYF,TGTGCCAGCAGCCGGACAGGGGGCAGTGAGACCCAGTACTTC
NA,TRBV5-1,NA,TRBJ1-4,CASSGAGGPWDEKLFF,TGCGCCAGCAGCGGGGCCGGGGGGCCCTGGGATGAAAAACTGTTTTTT
NA,TRBV27,NA,TRBJ1-2,CASSSPGTKDKDHYGYTF,TGTGCCAGCAGTTCCCCCGGGACTAAAGACAAGGACCACTATGGCTACACCTTC
NA,TRBV11-3,NA,TRBJ2-3,CASSPGPRPDTQYF,TGTGCCAGCAGCCCAGGGCCCCGCCCAGATACGCAGTATTTT